These T cell receptor beta chains were read from a single sample in a study of cytomegalovirus exposure and HLA in healthy donors. Data came from immunoSEQ multiplex PCR; TCRdb stores just in-frame clones and leaves some out. The sample has 200,000 or so clones; under 95% are singletons. Sequenced material: PBMCs. The receptors shown here come from a woman between 18 and 29 years old in good health and CMV-seronegative. Both conserved end residues are part of each CDR3. Fields, in order: D gene, clone size, V gene, CDR3 length, J gene, CDR3 protein, CDR3 DNA. D genes are given only for firm matches. Size tells how often a clone was seen (once, few, many) or the class of an expanded clone, and some rows leave it out.

D: -
size: -
V: TRBV19
length: 14
J: TRBJ1-2
CDR3: CASQDREGRNGYTF
DNA: TGTGCCAGCCAGGACCGGGAGGGTAGGAATGGCTACACCTTC

D: -
size: -
V: TRBV4-1
length: 16
J: TRBJ1-3
CDR3: CASSQDWGHSGNTIYF
DNA: TGCGCCAGCAGCCAAGATTGGGGCCACTCTGGAAACACCATATATTTT

D: TRBD1
size: -
V: TRBV7-2
length: 16
J: TRBJ2-7
CDR3: CASSLEGALRAYEQYF
DNA: TGTGCCAGCAGCTTAGAGGGGGCCTTAAGGGCCTACGAGCAGTACTTC

D: -
size: -
V: TRBV7-2
length: 11
J: TRBJ2-5
CDR3: CASGQKETQYF
DNA: TGTGCCAGCGGGCAGAAAGAGACCCAGTACTTC

D: -
size: few
V: TRBV5-5
length: 14
J: TRBJ1-1
CDR3: CASIERLRNTEAFF
DNA: TGTGCCAGCATCGAGAGACTTAGGAACACTGAAGCTTTCTTT

D: TRBD1
size: -
V: TRBV5-6
length: 18
J: TRBJ1-1
CDR3: CASSPNGIRDRSDTEAFF
DNA: TGTGCCAGCAGCCCCAATGGAATCCGGGACAGAAGCGACACTGAAGCTTTCTTT

D: -
size: -
V: TRBV7-6
length: 13
J: TRBJ2-7
CDR3: CASSLMQTYEQYF
DNA: TGTGCCAGCAGCTTAATGCAGACTTACGAGCAGTACTTC

D: -
size: -
V: TRBV5-1
length: 15
J: TRBJ1-3
CDR3: CASSSTQASGNTIYF
DNA: TGCGCCAGCAGCTCAACGCAGGCGTCTGGAAACACCATATATTTT

D: -
size: -
V: TRBV25-1
length: 16
J: TRBJ2-7
CDR3: CASSERLSTLSYEQYF
DNA: TGTGCCAGCAGTGAACGTTTATCTACCCTTTCCTACGAGCAGTACTTC

D: -
size: -
V: TRBV7-3
length: 17
J: TRBJ1-6
CDR3: CASSPRTGPIQNSPLHF
DNA: TGTGCCAGCAGCCCCCGGACTGGCCCGATCCAAAATTCACCCCTCCACTTT

D: TRBD1
size: -
V: TRBV27
length: 16
J: TRBJ2-6
CDR3: CASSRQGISGANVLTF
DNA: TGTGCCAGCAGTCGACAGGGAATCTCTGGGGCCAACGTCCTGACTTTC

D: TRBD2
size: -
V: TRBV6-5
length: 13
J: TRBJ2-3
CDR3: CATRAGGGDTQYF
DNA: TGTGCCACAAGAGCGGGAGGAGGGGATACGCAGTATTTT

D: -
size: -
V: TRBV28
length: 13
J: TRBJ2-5
CDR3: CASNQGGEETQYF
DNA: TGTGCCAGCAATCAGGGTGGGGAAGAGACCCAGTACTTC

D: -
size: -
V: TRBV28
length: 16
J: TRBJ2-5
CDR3: CASSFVGWESEETQYF
DNA: TGTGCCAGCAGTTTTGTAGGGTGGGAGAGTGAAGAGACCCAGTACTTC

D: TRBD1
size: -
V: TRBV27
length: 14
J: TRBJ1-5
CDR3: CASSLAGQDKPQHF
DNA: TGTGCCAGCAGTTTAGCGGGACAGGATAAGCCCCAGCATTTT

D: TRBD2
size: once
V: TRBV10-3
length: 16
J: TRBJ2-1
CDR3: CAISESYLAAYNEQFF
DNA: TGTGCCATCAGTGAGTCGTACCTAGCGGCCTACAATGAGCAGTTCTTC

D: -
size: -
V: TRBV7-2
length: 15
J: TRBJ2-1
CDR3: CASSLAGGTYNEQFF
DNA: TGTGCCAGCAGCTTAGCAGGGGGAACCTACAATGAGCAGTTCTTC

D: -
size: -
V: TRBV7-2
length: 14
J: TRBJ2-2
CDR3: CASSFGLYTGELFF
DNA: TGTGCCAGCAGCTTCGGACTTTACACCGGGGAGCTGTTTTTT